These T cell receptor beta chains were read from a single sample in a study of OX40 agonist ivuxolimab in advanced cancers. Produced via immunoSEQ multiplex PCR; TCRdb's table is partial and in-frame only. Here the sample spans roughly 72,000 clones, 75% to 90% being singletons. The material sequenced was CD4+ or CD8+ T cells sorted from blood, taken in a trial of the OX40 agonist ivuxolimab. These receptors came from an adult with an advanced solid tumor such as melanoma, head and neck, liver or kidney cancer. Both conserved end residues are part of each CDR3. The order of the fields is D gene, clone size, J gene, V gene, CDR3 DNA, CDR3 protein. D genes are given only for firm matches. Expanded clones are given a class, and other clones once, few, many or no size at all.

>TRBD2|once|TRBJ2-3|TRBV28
TGTGCCAGCAGTTCTAGCGGGGCTTTAGCCACAGATACGCAGTATTTT
CASSSSGALATDTQYF
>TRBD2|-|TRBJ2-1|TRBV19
TGTGCCAGTAGTACCCCCGGCGGGAGCTCCTACAATGAGCAGTTCTTC
CASSTPGGSSYNEQFF
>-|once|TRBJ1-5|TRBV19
TGTGCCAGTAGTATAACGGGGCCTAATCAGCCCCAGCATTTT
CASSITGPNQPQHF
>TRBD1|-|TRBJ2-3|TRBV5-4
TGTGCCAGCGGATACAGGGGTGAAGATACGCAGTATTTT
CASGYRGEDTQYF
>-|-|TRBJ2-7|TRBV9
TGTGCCAGCAGCGTAGACCCCTATAATGCGGGGGAGCAGTACTTC
CASSVDPYNAGEQYF
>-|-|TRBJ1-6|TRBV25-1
TGTGCCAGCAGCTTGGTCCAGGGAGGGTCACCCCTCCACTTT
CASSLVQGGSPLHF
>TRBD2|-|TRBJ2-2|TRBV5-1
TGCGCCAGCAGCTTCATAGCGGGAGGCACCGGGGAGCTGTTTTTT
CASSFIAGGTGELFF
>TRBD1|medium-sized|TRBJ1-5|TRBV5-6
TGTGCCAGCAGCCGCGGGACAGGAGGTGGAAATCAGCCCCAGCATTTT
CASSRGTGGGNQPQHF
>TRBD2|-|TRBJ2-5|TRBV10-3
TGTGCCATCAGTGGTGGACTAGCGGGGGATCTAAGGGGAGAGACCCAGTACTTC
CAISGGLAGDLRGETQYF
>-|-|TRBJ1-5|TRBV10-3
TGTGCCATTGCCGAGGGGAGGCGCAATCAGCCCCAGCATTTT
CAIAEGRRNQPQHF
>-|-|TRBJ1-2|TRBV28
TGTGCCAGCAGTCGCAGGGGATACTATGGCTACACCTTC
CASSRRGYYGYTF
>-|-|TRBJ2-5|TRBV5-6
TGTGCCAGCAGCTGGGTGGGAGAAGAGACCCAGTACTTC
CASSWVGEETQYF
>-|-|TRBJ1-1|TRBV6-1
TGTGCCAGCAGTGGCCGTGGGCGGAACACTGAAGCTTTCTTT
CASSGRGRNTEAFF
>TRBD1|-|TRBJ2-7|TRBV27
TGTGCCACTAAGACAGGGGGCGGCCACGAGCAGTACTTC
CATKTGGGHEQYF
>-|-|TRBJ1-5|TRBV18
TGTGCCAGCTCACCGGTAGGGGCAGGGCAGCCCCAGCATTTT
CASSPVGAGQPQHF
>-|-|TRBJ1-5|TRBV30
TGTGCCTGGACCTCTCCGGGACACTCTAATCAGCCCCAGCATTTT
CAWTSPGHSNQPQHF
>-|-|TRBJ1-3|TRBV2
TGTGCCAGCAGAGAACGGACAGACTCTGGAAACACCATATATTTT
CASRERTDSGNTIYF
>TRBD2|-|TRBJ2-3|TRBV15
TGTGCCACCAGCAGAAGGCTCGGGGGGGATACGCAGTATTTT
CATSRRLGGDTQYF
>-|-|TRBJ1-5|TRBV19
TGTGCCAGTAGTATAGATCCAGGGGAAGGGAATCAGCCCCAGCATTTT
CASSIDPGEGNQPQHF
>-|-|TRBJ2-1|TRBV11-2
TGTGCCAGCACCCTGGGCGCTAGCCAGGGGAATGAGCAGTTCTTC
CASTLGASQGNEQFF
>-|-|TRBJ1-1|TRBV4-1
TGCGCCAGCAGCCAAGTCTTCGGGGCCCGAAACACTGAAGCTTTCTTT
CASSQVFGARNTEAFF
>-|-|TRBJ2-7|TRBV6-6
TGTGCCAGCAACCCTAACCCGTGGATAGGGGGAGAGCAGTACTTC
CASNPNPWIGGEQYF
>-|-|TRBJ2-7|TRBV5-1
TGCGCCAGCAGCTTGGCCTCCGACAGGTCCGGCTACGAGCAGTACTTC
CASSLASDRSGYEQYF
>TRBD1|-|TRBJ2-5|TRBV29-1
TGCAGCGTTGGGTCAGGGGGAAGAGAGACCCAGTACTTC
CSVGSGGRETQYF
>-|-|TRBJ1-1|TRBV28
TGTGCCAGCAGCGAGGGGAACACTGAAGCTTTCTTT
CASSEGNTEAFF
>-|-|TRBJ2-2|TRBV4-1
TGCGCCAGCAGTCTCCAGGGAAACACCGGGGAGCTGTTTTTT
CASSLQGNTGELFF
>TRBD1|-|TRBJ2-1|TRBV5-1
TGCGCCAGCAGGGGGGGACAGGGACGGCATGAGCAGTTCTTC
CASRGGQGRHEQFF
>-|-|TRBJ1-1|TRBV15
TGTGCCACCAGCAGAGACCCGAACACTGAAGCTTTCTTT
CATSRDPNTEAFF
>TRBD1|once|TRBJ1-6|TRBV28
TGTGCCAGCAGATCCCGGGACAGGGCGCCCCTCCACTTT
CASRSRDRAPLHF
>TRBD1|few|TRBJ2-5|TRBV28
TGTGCCAGCAGGTTCGGGACAGGGATTGAGACCCAGTACTTC
CASRFGTGIETQYF
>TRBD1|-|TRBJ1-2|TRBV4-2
TGTGCCAGCAGCCAAGTAGGGACAGACCATGGCTACACCTTC
CASSQVGTDHGYTF
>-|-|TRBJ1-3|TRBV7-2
TGTGCCAGCAGCTACCTTTGGGGGGGCTTTGGAAACACCATATATTTT
CASSYLWGGFGNTIYF
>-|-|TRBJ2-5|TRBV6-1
TGTGCCAGCAGTATATTAATGGGCGCCGGAGAGACCCAGTACTTC
CASSILMGAGETQYF
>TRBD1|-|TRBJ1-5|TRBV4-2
TGTGCCAGCAGCCCTACTATGGGACAGGGAACGAGCAATCAGCCCCAGCATTTT
CASSPTMGQGTSNQPQHF
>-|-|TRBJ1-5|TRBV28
TGTGCCAGCAGTTTTCCCCGCAAACAATTCAATCAGCCCCAGCATTTT
CASSFPRKQFNQPQHF
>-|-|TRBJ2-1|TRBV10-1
TGCGCCAGCAGTATGGGAAGCTCCTACAATGAGCAGTTCTTC
CASSMGSSYNEQFF
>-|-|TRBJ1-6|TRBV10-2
TGCGCCAGCAGTGAGCGCCAGGGGTTTAATTCACCCCTCCACTTT
CASSERQGFNSPLHF
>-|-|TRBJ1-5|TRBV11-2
TGTGCCAGCAGCTTAGCCGGGAATCAGCCCCAGCATTTT
CASSLAGNQPQHF
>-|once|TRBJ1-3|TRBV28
TGTGCCAGCAGGGGGATAGGAGTACACACCATATATTTT
CASRGIGVHTIYF
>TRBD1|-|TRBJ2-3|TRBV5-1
TGCGCCAGCAGTGGGACAGGAGTCACAGATACGCAGTATTTT
CASSGTGVTDTQYF
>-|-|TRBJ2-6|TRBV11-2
TGTGCCAGCAGCCTTGAAGGGGCCTCTGGGGCCAACGTCCTGACTTTC
CASSLEGASGANVLTF
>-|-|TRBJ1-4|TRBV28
TGTGCCAGCAGCAACCCAACTAATGAAAAACTGTTTTTT
CASSNPTNEKLFF
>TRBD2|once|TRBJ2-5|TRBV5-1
TGCGCCAGCAGCTTAATTAGTGGGAGGGCCGGGGAGACCCAGTACTTC
CASSLISGRAGETQYF
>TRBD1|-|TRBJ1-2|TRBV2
TGTGCCAGCAGTGGCCAGGGGGCGCGAAAAGGAAACACCTTC
CASSGQGARKGNTF
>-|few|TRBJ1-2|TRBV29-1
TGCAGCGTTAACAGCTACTATGGCTACACCTTC
CSVNSYYGYTF
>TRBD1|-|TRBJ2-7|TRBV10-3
TGTGCCACCAGACGGGGACAGGAATCCTACGAGCAGTACTTC
CATRRGQESYEQYF
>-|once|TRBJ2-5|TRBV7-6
TGTGCCAGCAGCCCAACACGGGCCCAAGAGACCCAGTACTTC
CASSPTRAQETQYF
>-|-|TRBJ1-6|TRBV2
TGTGCCAGCAGCGAACTGGGTGTGAGCTATAATTCACCCCTCCACTTT
CASSELGVSYNSPLHF
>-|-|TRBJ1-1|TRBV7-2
TGTGCCAGCAGCAAGCGGACAGACACTGAAGCTTTCTTT
CASSKRTDTEAFF
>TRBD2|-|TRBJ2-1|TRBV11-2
TGTGCCAGCACCCAGGGAGGGAGCTCCTACAATGAGCAGTTCTTC
CASTQGGSSYNEQFF
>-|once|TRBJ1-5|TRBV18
TGTGCCAGCTCACCGGGGGGGCGGGATCAGCCCCAGCATTTT
CASSPGGRDQPQHF
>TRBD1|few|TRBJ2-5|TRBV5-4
TGTGCCAGCAGCCCGGGACAGGGGGGCGGGGAGACCCAGTACTTC
CASSPGQGGGETQYF
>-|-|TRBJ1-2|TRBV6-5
TGTGCCAGCAGTTACTCGGGCGGCACTAACTATGGCTACACCTTC
CASSYSGGTNYGYTF
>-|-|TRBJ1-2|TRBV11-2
TGTGCCAGTTCCTCCCTCCGGGGGGGCGTCTATGGCTACACCTTC
CASSSLRGGVYGYTF
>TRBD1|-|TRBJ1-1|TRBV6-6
TGTGCCAGCACCCTTATCAGGGGGACTGAAGCTTTCTTT
CASTLIRGTEAFF